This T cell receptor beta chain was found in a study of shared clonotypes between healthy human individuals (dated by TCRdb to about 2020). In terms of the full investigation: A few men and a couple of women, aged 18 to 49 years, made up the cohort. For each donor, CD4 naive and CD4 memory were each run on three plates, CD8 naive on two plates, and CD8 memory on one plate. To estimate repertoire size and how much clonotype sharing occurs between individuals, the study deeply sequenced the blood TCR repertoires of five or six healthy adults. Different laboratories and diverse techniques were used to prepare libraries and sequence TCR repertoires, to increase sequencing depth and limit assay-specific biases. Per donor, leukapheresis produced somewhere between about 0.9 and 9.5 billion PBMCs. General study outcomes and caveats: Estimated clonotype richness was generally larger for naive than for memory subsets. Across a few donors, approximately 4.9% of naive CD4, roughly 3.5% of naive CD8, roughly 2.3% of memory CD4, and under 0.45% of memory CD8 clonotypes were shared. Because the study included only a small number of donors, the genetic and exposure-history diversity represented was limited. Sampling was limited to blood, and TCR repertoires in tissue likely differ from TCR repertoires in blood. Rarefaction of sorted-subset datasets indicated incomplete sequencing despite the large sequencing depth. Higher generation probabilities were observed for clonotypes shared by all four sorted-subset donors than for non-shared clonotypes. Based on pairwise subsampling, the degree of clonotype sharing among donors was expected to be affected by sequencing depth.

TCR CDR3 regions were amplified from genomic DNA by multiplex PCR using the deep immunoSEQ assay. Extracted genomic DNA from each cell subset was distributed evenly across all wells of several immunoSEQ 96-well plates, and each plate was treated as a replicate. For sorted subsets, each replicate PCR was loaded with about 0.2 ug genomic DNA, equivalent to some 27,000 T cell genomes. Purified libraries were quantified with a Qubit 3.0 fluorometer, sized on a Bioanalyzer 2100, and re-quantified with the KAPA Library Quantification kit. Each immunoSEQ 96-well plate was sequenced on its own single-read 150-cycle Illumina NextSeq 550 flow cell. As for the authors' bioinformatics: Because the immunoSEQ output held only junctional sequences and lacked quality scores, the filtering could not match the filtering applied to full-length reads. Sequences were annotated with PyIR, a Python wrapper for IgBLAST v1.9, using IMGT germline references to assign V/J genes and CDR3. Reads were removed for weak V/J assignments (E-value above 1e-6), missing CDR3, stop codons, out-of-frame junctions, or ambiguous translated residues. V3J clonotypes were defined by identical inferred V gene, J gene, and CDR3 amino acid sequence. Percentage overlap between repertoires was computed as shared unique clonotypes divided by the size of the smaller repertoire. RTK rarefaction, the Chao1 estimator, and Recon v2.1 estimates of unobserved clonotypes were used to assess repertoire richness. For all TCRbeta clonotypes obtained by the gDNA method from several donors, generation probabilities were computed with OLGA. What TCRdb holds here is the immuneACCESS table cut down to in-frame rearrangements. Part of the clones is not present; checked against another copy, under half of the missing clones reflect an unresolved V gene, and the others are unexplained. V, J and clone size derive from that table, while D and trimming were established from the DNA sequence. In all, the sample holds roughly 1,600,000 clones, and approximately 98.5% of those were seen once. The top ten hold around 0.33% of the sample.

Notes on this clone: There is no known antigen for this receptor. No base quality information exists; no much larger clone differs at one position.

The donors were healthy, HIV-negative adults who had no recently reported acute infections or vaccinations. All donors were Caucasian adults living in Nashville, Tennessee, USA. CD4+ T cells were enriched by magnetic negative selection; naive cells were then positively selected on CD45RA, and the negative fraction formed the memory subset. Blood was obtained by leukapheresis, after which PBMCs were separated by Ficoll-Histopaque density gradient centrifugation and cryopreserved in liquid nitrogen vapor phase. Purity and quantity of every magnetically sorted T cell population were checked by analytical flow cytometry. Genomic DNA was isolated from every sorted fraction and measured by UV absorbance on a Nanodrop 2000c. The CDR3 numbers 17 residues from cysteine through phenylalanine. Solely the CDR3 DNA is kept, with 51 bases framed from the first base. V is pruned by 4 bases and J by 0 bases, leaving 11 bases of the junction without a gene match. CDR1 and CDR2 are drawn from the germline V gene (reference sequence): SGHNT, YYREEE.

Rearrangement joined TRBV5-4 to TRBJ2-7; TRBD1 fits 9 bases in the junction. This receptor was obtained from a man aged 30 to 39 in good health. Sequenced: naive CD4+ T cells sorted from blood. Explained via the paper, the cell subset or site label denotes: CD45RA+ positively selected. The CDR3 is CASSPGGVQGASYEQYF. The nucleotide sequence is TGTGCCAGCAGCCCCGGTGGGGTACAGGGGGCCTCCTACGAGCAGTACTTC.